This T cell receptor (beta chain) came from a study of T cell changes during pregnancy in multiple sclerosis. Libraries were prepared by immunoSEQ multiplex PCR; TCRdb keeps only in-frame clonotypes and omits some of them. The table lists some 51,000 clones, roughly 93% of them singletons, with approximately 4.3% in the top ten. The germline V gene encodes CDR1 SGHTA and CDR2 FQGTGA. Trimming removed 1 base at V and 4 bases at J, with 19 bases between. The CDR3 has 17 residues. The sequence derives from a female donor with multiple sclerosis, enrolled in a pregnancy study. V usage is TRBV7-3 and J usage is TRBJ1-2, with D uncertain. The source was CD8+ T cells from peripheral blood mononuclear cells, collected in the first trimester of pregnancy. The CDR3 sequence: CASSLMVGTQASYGYTF. In nucleotides, the CDR3 is TGTGCCAGCAGCTTAATGGTCGGCACGCAGGCGTCCTATGGCTACACCTTC.